These T cell receptor beta chains were read from a single sample in a study of blood T cell repertoires in COVID-19. Libraries were prepared by immunoSEQ multiplex PCR; TCRdb keeps only in-frame clonotypes and omits some of them. Seen here are 95,000 to 150,000 clones, more than 65% observed once, and the top ten hold just under 25%. Sequenced sample: peripheral blood. All receptors come from a human donor in a cohort sampled during active COVID-19. The CDR3 runs from the conserved cysteine through the conserved F or W. The D gene is left open where the match is weak. Size is omitted from some rows. Given values are once, few, many or a class for expanded clones.

abundance,d_gene,j_gene,v_gene,CDR3aa,CDR3nt
NA,NA,TRBJ1-1,TRBV7-2,CASSPHGEAGTEAFF,TGTGCCAGCAGCCCCCACGGGGAGGCGGGCACTGAAGCTTTCTTT
NA,TRBD2,TRBJ2-1,TRBV13,CASSLWSTSGSSNEQFF,TGTGCCAGCAGCTTATGGTCGACTAGCGGGAGTTCAAATGAGCAGTTCTTC
NA,NA,TRBJ2-7,TRBV4-3,CASSQDLPGYEQYF,TGCGCCAGCAGCCAAGATCTCCCGGGCTACGAGCAGTACTTC
once,NA,TRBJ1-1,TRBV10-3,CAISESRSGNTGAFF,TGTGCCATCAGTGAGTCGAGGTCGGGGAATACTGGGGCTTTCTTT
once,NA,TRBJ2-1,TRBV5-1,CASSQGTSGGEQFF,TGCGCCAGCAGCCAGGGGACATCCGGCGGTGAGCAGTTCTTC
NA,NA,TRBJ1-4,TRBV5-1,CASSLRQNEKLFF,TGCGCCAGCAGCTTACGACAGAATGAAAAACTGTTTTTT
NA,NA,TRBJ2-1,TRBV7-3,CASSLLPGLNEQFF,TGTGCCAGCAGCTTATTGCCGGGTTTAAATGAGCAGTTCTTC
few,NA,TRBJ2-3,TRBV4-2,CASSQGGEGGADTQYF,TGTGCCAGCAGCCAGGGCGGGGAGGGGGGTGCGGATACGCAGTATTTT
NA,TRBD2,TRBJ2-3,TRBV4-2,CASSLRTSGRPDTQYF,TGTGCCAGCAGCCTAAGGACTAGCGGGAGACCAGATACGCAGTATTTT
NA,TRBD2,TRBJ2-4,TRBV2,CASRDEAGSRNIQYF,TGTGCCAGCAGGGACGAAGCGGGAAGCAGAAACATTCAGTACTTC
once,TRBD1,TRBJ1-2,TRBV12-3/TRBV12-4,CASRTGVGYTF,TGTGCCAGCAGGACAGGGGTCGGCTACACCTTC
NA,NA,TRBJ1-1,TRBV16,CASSPRTVLDTEAFF,TGTGCCAGCAGCCCCCGGACAGTCCTGGACACTGAAGCTTTCTTT
once,NA,TRBJ2-1,TRBV11-3,CASSLLPRGEQFF,TGTGCCAGCAGCTTACTACCGCGTGGTGAGCAGTTCTTC
NA,NA,TRBJ1-2,TRBV28,CASSSRRFSGGLRNYGYTF,TGTGCCAGCAGTTCCCGACGATTTTCGGGGGGCTTAAGGAACTATGGCTACACCTTC
NA,NA,TRBJ1-2,TRBV30,CAWVFTDTRRQTYTF,TGTGCCTGGGTCTTTACGGACACGCGACGTCAAACCTACACCTTC
NA,TRBD2,TRBJ2-1,TRBV6-2/TRBV6-3,CASSWGLAGDEQFF,TGTGCCAGCAGCTGGGGACTAGCGGGTGATGAGCAGTTCTTC
NA,NA,TRBJ2-5,TRBV28,CASSRLPRETQYF,TGTGCCAGCAGTAGACTCCCTCGTGAGACCCAGTACTTC
NA,TRBD1,TRBJ1-2,TRBV19,CASSPRGQENYGYTF,TGTGCCAGTAGTCCGCGCGGACAGGAAAACTATGGCTACACCTTC
NA,TRBD1,TRBJ1-2,TRBV29-1,CSVAVSGGSRYGYTF,TGCAGCGTTGCCGTCTCAGGGGGGAGTAGATATGGCTACACCTTC
NA,NA,TRBJ1-1,TRBV6-5,CASSYSPYRDTEAFF,TGTGCCAGCAGTTACTCTCCGTACAGGGACACTGAAGCTTTCTTT
NA,TRBD2,TRBJ2-1,TRBV7-2,CASRFSGSTYNEQFF,TGTGCCAGCAGATTTAGCGGGAGTACCTACAATGAGCAGTTCTTC
NA,TRBD1,TRBJ1-5,TRBV20-1,CSASSSTGGNQPQHF,TGCAGTGCTAGTTCCTCGACAGGGGGTAATCAGCCCCAGCATTTT
NA,TRBD2,TRBJ2-7,TRBV11-2,CASSFSASGVVSYEQYF,TGTGCCAGCAGCTTTAGTGCTAGCGGGGTAGTCTCCTACGAGCAGTACTTC
few,TRBD2,TRBJ2-1,TRBV28,CASSYGRLAGGDEQFF,TGTGCCAGCAGTTATGGGAGACTAGCGGGGGGGGATGAGCAGTTCTTC
NA,NA,TRBJ1-3,TRBV7-2,CASSLAAAFSGNTIYF,TGTGCCAGCAGCTTAGCGGCGGCCTTCTCTGGAAACACCATATATTTT
NA,NA,TRBJ2-6,TRBV18,CASSPGDSGANVLTF,TGTGCCAGCTCACCAGGAGACTCTGGGGCCAACGTCCTGACTTTC
NA,NA,TRBJ1-2,TRBV5-1,CASSLGYPTGGYTF,TGCGCCAGCAGCTTGGGTTATCCTACGGGGGGCTACACCTTC
NA,NA,TRBJ2-5,TRBV5-4,CASSQLAGGQETQYF,TGTGCCAGCAGCCAACTAGCCGGGGGCCAAGAGACCCAGTACTTC
many,NA,TRBJ1-5,TRBV28,CASSFGPVSNQPQHF,TGTGCCAGCAGTTTCGGTCCCGTTAGCAATCAGCCCCAGCATTTT
NA,TRBD1,TRBJ2-5,TRBV18,CASSRDREGTQYF,TGTGCCAGCTCACGGGACAGGGAAGGGACCCAGTACTTC
NA,NA,TRBJ1-2,TRBV5-5,CASRWAPEGSGYTF,TGTGCCAGCAGGTGGGCCCCCGAAGGTTCTGGCTACACCTTC
many,NA,TRBJ1-1,TRBV14,CASSQAAEAFF,TGTGCCAGCAGCCAGGCTGCTGAAGCTTTCTTT
NA,NA,TRBJ1-6,TRBV21-1,CASSKALFNKRETGADGCPLHF,TGTGCCAGCAGCAAAGCGCTTTTTAATAAGAGAGAAACAGGGGCCGATGGATGCCCCCTCCACTTT
NA,NA,TRBJ2-1,TRBV7-2,CASRTGGSTNEQFF,TGTGCCAGCAGAACAGGTGGGTCTACGAATGAGCAGTTCTTC
NA,NA,TRBJ1-1,TRBV7-2,CASSYLQGDTEAFF,TGTGCCAGCAGCTACCTACAGGGAGACACTGAAGCTTTCTTT
NA,NA,TRBJ1-1,TRBV30,CACGRGGTEAFF,TGTGCCTGTGGGAGAGGGGGCACTGAAGCTTTCTTT
once,NA,TRBJ1-2,TRBV6-5,CASSSTVGRGYGYTF,TGTGCCAGCAGTTCCACCGTAGGCAGGGGATATGGCTACACCTTC
once,NA,TRBJ2-2,TRBV11-3,CASSKGNGELFF,TGTGCCAGCAGCAAGGGGAACGGGGAGCTGTTTTTT
NA,TRBD1,TRBJ2-7,TRBV18,CASSRTGDYEQYF,TGTGCCAGCTCCCGGACAGGGGACTACGAGCAGTACTTC
NA,NA,TRBJ2-2,TRBV7-2,CASSLLTNTGELFF,TGTGCCAGCAGCTTGTTAACGAACACCGGGGAGCTGTTTTTT
NA,TRBD2,TRBJ2-5,TRBV5-1,CASSRTSAQETQYF,TGCGCCAGCAGCCGGACTAGCGCACAAGAGACCCAGTACTTC
NA,NA,TRBJ1-5,TRBV28,CASSLSGASNQPQHF,TGTGCCAGCAGTTTATCTGGGGCCTCCAATCAGCCCCAGCATTTT
NA,NA,TRBJ2-1,TRBV4-1,CASCSLDGGPGNEQFF,TGCGCCAGCTGTAGTCTTGACGGGGGTCCAGGAAATGAGCAGTTCTTC
NA,TRBD1,TRBJ1-5,TRBV18,CASSTGQGAGQPQHF,TGTGCCAGCTCAACTGGACAGGGGGCAGGGCAGCCCCAGCATTTT